This entry features one T cell receptor beta chain sequence. A junction end diverges from the germline sequence, so it may reflect a read error. Germline V CDR1 and CDR2: SGHDT, YYEEEE. The CDR3 extends over 12 amino acids. TCRdb keeps only in-frame clones here, not all; method: immunoSEQ multiplex PCR. Counted here are some 7,100 clones, around 80% occurring once; the ten biggest clones make up about 60%. The record originates from a study of PD-1 blockade in classical Hodgkin lymphoma. Each of the patients experienced relapse following autologous stem cell transplantation, and their brentuximab vedotin exposure differed.

This clonotype was sampled from a human donor with classical Hodgkin lymphoma. The source material was peripheral blood mononuclear cells (PBMCs), sampled at baseline. The rearrangement uses TRBV5-6 and TRBJ2-7, with a weak D call TRBD1 (5 bases). CDR3 protein: CASNLGPYEQYF. As DNA, the CDR3 is TGTGCCAGCAACTTGGGGCCCTACGAGCAGTACTTC.